Listed below are T cell receptor beta chains from one sample, sequenced in a study of post-analysis software for immune sequencing data. MiXCR, run by TCRdb on the PCR reads, gives a single entry per CDR3 protein. Among around 440,000 distinct CDR3 sequences, roughly 45% were seen once, and the ten largest hold around an eighth. Sequenced input: blood. The receptors come from a girl aged 5-17 years with multiple sclerosis. Each CDR3 is given with its conserved first and last residue. The order of the fields is CDR3 protein, J gene, V gene, D gene. D genes are given only for firm matches.

cdr3_aa: CASSLEGHYEQYF
j_call: TRBJ2-7
v_call: TRBV7-9
d_call: -

cdr3_aa: CASSPLFPGDTEAFF
j_call: TRBJ1-1
v_call: TRBV18
d_call: -

cdr3_aa: CSAQTGSTSTDTQYF
j_call: TRBJ2-3
v_call: TRBV20-1
d_call: -

cdr3_aa: CASSDRGGYNEQFF
j_call: TRBJ2-1
v_call: TRBV6-4
d_call: -

cdr3_aa: CASSPKGAVDDNYGYTF
j_call: TRBJ1-2
v_call: TRBV4-1
d_call: TRBD1

cdr3_aa: CASSQDPLNRVPYNEQFF
j_call: TRBJ2-1
v_call: TRBV4-1
d_call: -

cdr3_aa: CASRLPGVEETEAFF
j_call: TRBJ1-1
v_call: TRBV28
d_call: -

cdr3_aa: CASSRLAETTDTQYF
j_call: TRBJ2-3
v_call: TRBV11-2
d_call: TRBD2

cdr3_aa: CASSSLSGRDSYEQYF
j_call: TRBJ2-7
v_call: TRBV7-9
d_call: TRBD2

cdr3_aa: CSVVVTAHEQYF
j_call: TRBJ2-7
v_call: TRBV29-1
d_call: -

cdr3_aa: CSAATRGAGDEQYF
j_call: TRBJ2-7
v_call: TRBV20-1
d_call: TRBD2

cdr3_aa: CSASGWVAGGKSSYEQYF
j_call: TRBJ2-7
v_call: TRBV20-1
d_call: TRBD2

cdr3_aa: CSVEETSASRQYF
j_call: TRBJ2-4
v_call: TRBV29-1
d_call: -

cdr3_aa: CATSESGQEGQPQHF
j_call: TRBJ1-5
v_call: TRBV24-1
d_call: TRBD1

cdr3_aa: CASSDQRETRETQYF
j_call: TRBJ2-5
v_call: TRBV5-5
d_call: TRBD2

cdr3_aa: CSASGLAGSTDTQYF
j_call: TRBJ2-3
v_call: TRBV20-1
d_call: TRBD2

cdr3_aa: CASSLGLEDTQYF
j_call: TRBJ2-3
v_call: TRBV25-1
d_call: -

cdr3_aa: CSVEARQGYTGELFF
j_call: TRBJ2-2
v_call: TRBV29-1
d_call: -

cdr3_aa: CASSLARGQGGYTF
j_call: TRBJ1-2
v_call: TRBV7-2
d_call: -

cdr3_aa: CASSRDFPSTDTQYF
j_call: TRBJ2-3
v_call: TRBV11-2
d_call: -

cdr3_aa: CASSFRLVGGTDTQYF
j_call: TRBJ2-3
v_call: TRBV5-1
d_call: -

cdr3_aa: CASSSGQYRGTDTQYF
j_call: TRBJ2-3
v_call: TRBV25-1
d_call: -

cdr3_aa: CAIQARAGGPSSEQFF
j_call: TRBJ2-1
v_call: TRBV7-9
d_call: TRBD2

cdr3_aa: CSASMGGWGQPQHF
j_call: TRBJ1-5
v_call: TRBV20-1
d_call: -

cdr3_aa: CASMARLTTRETQYF
j_call: TRBJ2-5
v_call: TRBV6-2/TRBV6-3
d_call: -

cdr3_aa: CASSPRTGVETQYF
j_call: TRBJ2-5
v_call: TRBV13
d_call: TRBD1

cdr3_aa: CSHPRTGGGEQFF
j_call: TRBJ2-1
v_call: TRBV20-1
d_call: TRBD1

cdr3_aa: CASSQEPGLVSYTQYF
j_call: TRBJ2-3
v_call: TRBV4-2
d_call: -

cdr3_aa: CASSLVFGQGGTYNEQFF
j_call: TRBJ2-1
v_call: TRBV7-2
d_call: TRBD1

cdr3_aa: CASSYPGYGHTEAFF
j_call: TRBJ1-1
v_call: TRBV6-2/TRBV6-3
d_call: -